The clone carrying this TCR beta chain was seen repeatedly, ten times or more. Its specificity is not known. The sample belongs to a study of CD8 T cells in ankylosing spondylitis. This CDR3 contains 14 residues. V was cut by 4 bases and J by 7 bases, with 14 bases left in between. Germline assignment: CDR1 SGHRS and CDR2 YFSETQ. As the method for making TCR beta libraries, quantitative 5'-RACE with molecular barcodes was used. TCRdb itself ran the 5' RACE reads through MiXCR, one entry per CDR3 protein. The sample includes 40,000 or so distinct CDR3 sequences, about 11% seen only once; the top ten take over 1.1%. Study-wide results and caveats: A TCR beta motif of eight highly homologous variants appeared characteristic of ankylosing spondylitis blood. Matched synovial fluid from ankylosing spondylitis patients was reported to be enriched for disease-linked clones. Several of the motif variants were reported before in synovial fluid and blood from reactive arthritis.

This TCR was sampled from a male donor with ankylosing spondylitis or in good health (not recorded which). Sequencing was performed on blood, either unsorted or a sorted T cell fraction (not recorded which). The V gene is TRBV5-1, the J gene TRBJ1-4; D ambiguous. The CDR3 sequence: CASSPVPSFEKLFF. As DNA, the CDR3 is TGCGCCAGCAGCCCTGTCCCGTCTTTTGAAAAACTGTTTTTT.